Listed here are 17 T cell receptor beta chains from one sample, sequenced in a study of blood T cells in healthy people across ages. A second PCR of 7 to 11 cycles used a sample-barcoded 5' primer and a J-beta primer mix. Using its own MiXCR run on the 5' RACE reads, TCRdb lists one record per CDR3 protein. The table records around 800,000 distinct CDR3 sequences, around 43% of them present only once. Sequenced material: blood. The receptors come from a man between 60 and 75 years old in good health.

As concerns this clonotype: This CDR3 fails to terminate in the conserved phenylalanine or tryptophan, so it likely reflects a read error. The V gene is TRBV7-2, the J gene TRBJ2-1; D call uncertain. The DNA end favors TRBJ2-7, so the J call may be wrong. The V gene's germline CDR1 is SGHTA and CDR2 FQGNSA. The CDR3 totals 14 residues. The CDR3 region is CASSLVGSLNEQYS. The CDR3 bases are TGTGCCAGCAGCTTAGTGGGGTCTCTCAACGAGCAGTACTCC.

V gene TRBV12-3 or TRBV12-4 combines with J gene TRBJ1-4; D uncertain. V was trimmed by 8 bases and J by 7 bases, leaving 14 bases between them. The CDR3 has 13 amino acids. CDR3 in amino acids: CASGDEGGEKLFF. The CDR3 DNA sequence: TGTGCCAGCGGAGATGAAGGCGGTGAAAAACTGTTTTTT.

CDR3 DNA: TGTGCCAGCAGCGAAGGGACAGGGGCAACCCGGTGGAATGAGCAGTACTTC. Translation gives CASSEGTGATRWNEQYF. The V call is TRBV14, the J call TRBJ2-5, with 10 bases fitting TRBD1. The V segment lost 5 bases and the J segment 11 bases; nucleotides outside the gene matches: 20. This CDR3 comprises 17 residues. In germline, CDR1 is SGHDN, CDR2 FVKESK. The full variable domain, its missing parts supplied by reference TRBV14 and TRBJ2-5, is EAGVTQFPSHSVIEKGQTVTLRCDPISGHDNLYWYRRVMGKEIKFLLHFVKESKQDESGMPNNRFLAERTGGTYSTLKVQPAELEDSGVYFCASSEGTGATRWNEQYFGPGTRLLVL.

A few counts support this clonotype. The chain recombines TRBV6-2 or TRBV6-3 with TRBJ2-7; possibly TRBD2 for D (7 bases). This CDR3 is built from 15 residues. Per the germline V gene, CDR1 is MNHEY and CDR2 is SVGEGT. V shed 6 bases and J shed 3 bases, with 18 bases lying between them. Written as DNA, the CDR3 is TGTGCCAGCAGGATCGGGGGCGGGGGAGACTACGAGCAGTACTTC. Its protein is CASRIGGGGDYEQYF.

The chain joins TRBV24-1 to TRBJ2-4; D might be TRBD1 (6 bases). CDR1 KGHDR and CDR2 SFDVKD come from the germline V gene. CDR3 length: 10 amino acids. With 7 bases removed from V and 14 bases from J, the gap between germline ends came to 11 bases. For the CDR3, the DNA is TGTGCCACCAGGGGGGACACAGAGTACTTC. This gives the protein CATRGDTEYF.

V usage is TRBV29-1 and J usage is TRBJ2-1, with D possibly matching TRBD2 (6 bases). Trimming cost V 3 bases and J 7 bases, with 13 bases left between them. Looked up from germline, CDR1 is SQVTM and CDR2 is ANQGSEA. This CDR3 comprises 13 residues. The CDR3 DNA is TGCAGCGTTGACAGGAGGGCAGGAAATGAGCAGTTCTTC. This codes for CSVDRRAGNEQFF.

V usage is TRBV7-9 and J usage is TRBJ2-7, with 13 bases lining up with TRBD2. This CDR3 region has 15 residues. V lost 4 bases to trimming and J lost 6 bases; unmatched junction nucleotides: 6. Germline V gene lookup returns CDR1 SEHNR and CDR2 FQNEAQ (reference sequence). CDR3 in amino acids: CASSSSTSGGFEQYF. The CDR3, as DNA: TGTGCCAGCAGCTCTTCGACTAGCGGGGGGTTCGAGCAGTACTTC.

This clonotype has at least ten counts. DNA for the CDR3: TGTGCCAGCAGCTTGGACAGGGGACCCGCAACTAATGAAAAACTGTTTTTT. As protein: CASSLDRGPATNEKLFF. The chain combines TRBV7-2 with TRBJ1-4, with 9 bases aligning to TRBD1. V shed 3 bases, J shed 0 bases, and the junction held 5 bases outside the gene matches. Germline V gene lookup returns CDR1 SGHTA and CDR2 FQGNSA. This CDR3 has 17 amino acids.

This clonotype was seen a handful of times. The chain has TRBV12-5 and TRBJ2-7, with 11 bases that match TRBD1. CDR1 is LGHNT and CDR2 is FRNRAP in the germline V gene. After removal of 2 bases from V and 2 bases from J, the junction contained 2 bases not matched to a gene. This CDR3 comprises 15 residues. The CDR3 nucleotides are TGTGCTAGTGGTTTGCCGGGACAGGGGGCCTACGAGCAGTACTTC. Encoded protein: CASGLPGQGAYEQYF.

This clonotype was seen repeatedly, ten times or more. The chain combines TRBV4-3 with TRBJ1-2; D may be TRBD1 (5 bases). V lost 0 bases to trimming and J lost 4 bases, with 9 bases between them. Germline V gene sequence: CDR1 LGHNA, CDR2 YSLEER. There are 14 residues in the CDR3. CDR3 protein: CASSQDRGLYGYTF. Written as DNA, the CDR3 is TGCGCCAGCAGCCAAGATAGGGGCCTCTATGGCTACACCTTC.

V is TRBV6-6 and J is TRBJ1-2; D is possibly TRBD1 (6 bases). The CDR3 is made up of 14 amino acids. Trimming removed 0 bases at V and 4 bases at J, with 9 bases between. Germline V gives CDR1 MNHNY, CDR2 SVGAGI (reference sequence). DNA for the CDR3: TGTGCCAGCAGTTACTCGACAGGCCTCTATGGCTACACCTTC. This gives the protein CASSYSTGLYGYTF.

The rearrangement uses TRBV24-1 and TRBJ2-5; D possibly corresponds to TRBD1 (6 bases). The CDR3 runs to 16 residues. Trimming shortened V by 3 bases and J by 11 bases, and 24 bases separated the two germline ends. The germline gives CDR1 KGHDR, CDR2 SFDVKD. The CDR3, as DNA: TGTGCCACCAGTGATAGACAGGCCCGCTCCTACAATGAGCAGTACTTC. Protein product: CATSDRQARSYNEQYF.

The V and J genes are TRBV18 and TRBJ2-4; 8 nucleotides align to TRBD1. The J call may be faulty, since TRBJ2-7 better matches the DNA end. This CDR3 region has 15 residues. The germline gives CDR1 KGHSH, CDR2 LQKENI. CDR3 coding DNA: TGTGCCAGCTCACCGACTCGGGACAGGACCTACGAGCAGTACTTC. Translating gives CASSPTRDRTYEQYF.

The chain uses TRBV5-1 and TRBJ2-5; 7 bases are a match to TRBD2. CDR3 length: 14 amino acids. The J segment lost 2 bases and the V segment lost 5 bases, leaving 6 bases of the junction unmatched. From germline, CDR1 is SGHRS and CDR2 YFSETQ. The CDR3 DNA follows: TGCGCCAGCAGACCCAGCGGGGCTCAAGAGACCCAGTACTTC. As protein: CASRPSGAQETQYF.

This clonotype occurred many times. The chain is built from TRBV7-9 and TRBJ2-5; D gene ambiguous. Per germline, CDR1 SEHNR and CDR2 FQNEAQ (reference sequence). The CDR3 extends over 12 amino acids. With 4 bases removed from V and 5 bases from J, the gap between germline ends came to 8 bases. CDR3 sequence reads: CASSSEGETQYF. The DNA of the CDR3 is TGTGCCAGCAGCTCAGAAGGGGAGACCCAGTACTTC.

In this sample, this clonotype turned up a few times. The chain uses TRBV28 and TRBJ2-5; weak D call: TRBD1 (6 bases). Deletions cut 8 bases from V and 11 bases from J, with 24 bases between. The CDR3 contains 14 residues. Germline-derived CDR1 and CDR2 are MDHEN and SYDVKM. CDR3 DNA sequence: TGTGCCAGCCGCCTCCCGGGACAATCGAAGGAGCAGTACTTC. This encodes CASRLPGQSKEQYF.

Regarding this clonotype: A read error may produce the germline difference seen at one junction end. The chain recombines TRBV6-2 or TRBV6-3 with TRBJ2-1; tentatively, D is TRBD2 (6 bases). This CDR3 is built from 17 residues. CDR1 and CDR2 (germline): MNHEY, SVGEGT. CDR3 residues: CASSYSRRRGPYNEQFF. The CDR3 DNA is TGCGCCAGCAGTTACTCCCGGCGGCGGGGCCCCTACAATGAGCAGTTCTTC.